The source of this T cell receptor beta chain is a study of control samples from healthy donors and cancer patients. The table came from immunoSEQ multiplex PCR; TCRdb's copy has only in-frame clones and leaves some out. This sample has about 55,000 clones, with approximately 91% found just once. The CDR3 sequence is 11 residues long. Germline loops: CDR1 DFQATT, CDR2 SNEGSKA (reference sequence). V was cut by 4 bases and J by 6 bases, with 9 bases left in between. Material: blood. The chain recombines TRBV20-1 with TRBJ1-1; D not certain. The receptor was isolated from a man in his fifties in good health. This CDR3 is CSANRYSEAFF. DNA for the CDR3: TGCAGTGCTAATAGGTACTCTGAAGCTTTCTTT.